Each of the 27 T cell receptor beta chains below was sequenced from the same sample in a study of cytomegalovirus exposure and HLA in healthy donors. Repertoires were generated with immunoSEQ multiplex PCR, while TCRdb's copy carries only in-frame clones and drops some. The sample contains about 150,000 clones, 75% to 90% of which appear only once. The sequenced sample consisted of PBMCs. These receptors were collected from a man aged 18 to 29 in good health and CMV-seropositive.

This clone was observed a few times. The rearrangement links TRBV29-1 to TRBJ2-3, with 10 bases aligning to TRBD2. Germline CDR1 and CDR2: SQVTM and ANQGSEA. The V gene end was trimmed by 4 bases and the J gene end by 6 bases; junction bases not matched to a gene: 10. The CDR3 sequence is 15 residues long. In nucleotides, the CDR3 is TGCAGCGTTGCAGCGGGAGGGCCAGGTGACGATACGCAGTATTTT. It codes for CSVAAGGPGDDTQYF.

The chain couples TRBV6-6 to TRBJ2-1, with D unclear. With 6 bases removed from V and 8 bases from J, the gap between germline ends came to 11 bases. Per the germline V gene, CDR1 is MNHNY and CDR2 is SVGAGI (reference sequence). There are 12 residues in the CDR3. CDR3 region: CASSSDTDEQFF. As DNA, the CDR3 is TGTGCCAGCAGCTCTGACACGGATGAGCAGTTCTTC.

This clone has only a few counts. This rearrangement joins TRBV10-3 to TRBJ2-2; 11 bases map to TRBD2. The CDR3 runs 17 residues. Germline assignment: CDR1 ENHRY and CDR2 SYGVKD. V gave up 6 bases and J gave up 0 bases; unmatched junction bases: 6. CDR3 residues: CAISLLAGVTNTGELFF. CDR3 DNA sequence: TGTGCCATCAGCCTACTAGCGGGGGTGACGAACACCGGGGAGCTGTTTTTT.

This clone showed up just a few times. The chain joins TRBV7-6 to TRBJ2-1; unclear D gene. The CDR3 has 15 amino acids. Germline CDR1 is SGHVS and CDR2 is FNYEAQ. V lost 8 bases to trimming and J lost 4 bases, with 18 bases between them. CDR3 in DNA: TGTGCCAGCCGAAAAAGCGCTTCACCTTACAATGAGCAGTTCTTC. This translates into CASRKSASPYNEQFF. Together with reference TRBV7-6 and TRBJ2-1, the CDR3 gives the full variable domain: GAGVSQSPRYKVTKRGQDVALRCDPISGHVSLYWYRQALGQGPEFLTYFNYEAQQDKSGLPNDRFSAERPEGSISTLTIQRTEQRDSAMYRCASRKSASPYNEQFFGPGTRLTVL.

This chain connects TRBV19 to TRBJ2-7; D is possibly TRBD2 (7 bases). The CDR3 is 15 residues long. Germline lookup yields CDR1 LNHDA and CDR2 SQIVND (reference sequence). V lost 3 bases to trimming and J lost 4 bases, with 16 bases between them. The CDR3 DNA sequence: TGTGCCAGTAGTATTGCACAGGGAGGGATGTACGAGCAGTACTTC. Its protein product is CASSIAQGGMYEQYF.

The table lists this clone with a count of one. The gene calls are TRBV5-1 and TRBJ1-5; no clear D. The CDR3 has 14 residues. Germline CDR1 reads SGHRS; CDR2 reads YFSETQ. V lost 2 bases, J lost 5 bases, and 11 bases lay in between. DNA for the CDR3: TGCGCCAGCAGCTTAGAGGGATCCGATCAGCCCCAGCATTTT. Translating it yields CASSLEGSDQPQHF. The complete variable domain, with remaining parts taken from reference TRBV5-1 and TRBJ1-5, reads KAGVTQTPRYLIKTRGQQVTLSCSPISGHRSVSWYQQTPGQGLQFLFEYFSETQRNKGNFPGRFSGRQFSNSRSEMNVSTLELGDSALYLCASSLEGSDQPQHFGDGTRLSIL.

The chain employs TRBV13 and TRBJ2-1; TRBD2 is a possible D gene (6 bases). This CDR3 is 13 amino acids long. In germline, CDR1 is PRHDT, CDR2 FYEKMQ (reference sequence). With 1 base removed from V and 6 bases from J, the gap between germline ends came to 7 bases. The CDR3 nucleotides are TGTGCCAGCAGCTTAGCGGGAGTCAATGAGCAGTTCTTC. Amino acids: CASSLAGVNEQFF.

V usage is TRBV6-1 and J usage is TRBJ2-3, with 9 bases identical to TRBD1. The germline CDR1 and CDR2 sequences are MNHNS and SASEGT. Germline trimming cut 2 bases from V and 2 bases from J; bases unmatched to any gene: 11. The CDR3 is 18 amino acids. The CDR3 reads CASSERGQGGGNTDTQYF. The CDR3 DNA is TGTGCCAGCAGTGAAAGGGGACAGGGCGGGGGAAACACAGATACGCAGTATTTT.

This clone was picked up one time. The chain combines TRBV6-6 with TRBJ2-7; maybe TRBD1 (5 bases). Trimming left V 5 bases short and J 3 bases short, with 17 bases between. This CDR3 is built from 15 residues. CDR1 is MNHNY, CDR2 SVGAGI, per germline (reference sequence). CDR3 residues: CASSQIWTRSYEQYF. CDR3 in DNA: TGTGCCAGCAGTCAAATATGGACAAGGAGCTACGAGCAGTACTTC.

This rearrangement joins TRBV5-1 to TRBJ2-5; TRBD2 agrees at 8 bases. Germline V lookup: CDR1 SGHRS, CDR2 YFSETQ. The CDR3 runs to 15 residues. With V trimmed by 5 bases and J by 3 bases, 9 bases remained unmatched. The CDR3 DNA reads as TGCGCCAGCAGTCAAATTCGGGGGGGCAAAGAGACCCAGTACTTC. Encoded protein: CASSQIRGGKETQYF.

The V call is TRBV4-3, the J call TRBJ1-1; 9 bases fit TRBD1. The germline V gene has CDR1 LGHNA and CDR2 YSLEER. CDR3 length: 15 residues. J was trimmed by 11 bases and V by 0 bases; bases with no gene match: 10. Written as DNA, the CDR3 is TGCGCCAGCAGCCAAGAACTACAGGGGGCGAGGTGGGCTTTCTTT. This sequence encodes CASSQELQGARWAFF.

There are a few counts of this clone. The chain links TRBV11-3 to TRBJ2-7, with D hard to call. Per germline, CDR1 SGHNT and CDR2 YENEEA. This CDR3 has 10 residues. Trimming pared 8 bases from V and 3 bases from J, leaving 5 bases between. CDR3 nucleotides: TGTGCCAGCCCCTACTACGAGCAGTACTTC. Its protein product is CASPYYEQYF.

This chain uses TRBV5-6 with TRBJ2-7, with TRBD1 identical over 8 bases. V trimming: 1 base; J trimming: 7 bases; junction bases outside the gene matches: 1. Germline values: CDR1 SGHDT, CDR2 YYEEEE. This CDR3 has 12 amino acids. In nucleotides, the CDR3 is TGTGCCAGCAGCTTGTGGACAGGGGAGCAGTACTTC. Translation gives CASSLWTGEQYF.

The rearrangement joins TRBV7-9 to TRBJ1-5; 8 bases align to TRBD1. Trimming cost V 0 bases and J 0 bases; bases outside gene matches: 4. Germline assignment: CDR1 SEHNR and CDR2 FQNEAQ (reference sequence). The CDR3 spans 17 residues. CDR3 nucleotides: TGTGCCAGCAGCTTAGCGCCCGGACAGGGTAGCAATCAGCCCCAGCATTTT. Residues: CASSLAPGQGSNQPQHF.

This rearrangement joins TRBV6-6 to TRBJ2-7, with 7 nucleotides matching TRBD2. The CDR3 consists of 15 residues. The germline V gene encodes CDR1 MNHNY and CDR2 SVGAGI (reference sequence). V dropped 5 bases and J dropped 0; count of bases not matched to a gene: 7. The CDR3 is CASSSGTDRSYEQYF. CDR3 bases: TGTGCCAGCAGTAGCGGGACCGACCGCTCCTACGAGCAGTACTTC.

This clone was observed a few times. This chain joins TRBV15 and TRBJ1-1; D gene ambiguous. Germline loops: CDR1 LNHNV, CDR2 YYDKDF (reference sequence). The CDR3 length is 12 residues. The germline V and J ends were trimmed by 3 bases and 6 bases, with 8 bases remaining between them. The CDR3 nucleotides read TGTGCCACCAGCAGTGCGGGCCCTGAAGCTTTCTTT. It translates to CATSSAGPEAFF. Variable domain in full (rest from reference TRBV15 and TRBJ1-1): DAMVIQNPRYQVTQFGKPVTLSCSQTLNHNVMYWYQQKSSQAPKLLFHYYDKDFNNEADTPDNFQSRRPNTSFCFLDIRSPGLGDTAMYLCATSSAGPEAFFGQGTRLTVV.

The chain links TRBV27 to TRBJ2-3; the match to TRBD2 covers 7 bases. The CDR3 consists of 13 residues. Germline V gene data show CDR1 as MNHEY and CDR2 as SMNVEV (reference sequence). Trimming removed 6 bases from V and 4 bases from J; junction bases left unmatched: 4. The chain's CDR3 is CASRVGGADTQYF. As DNA, the CDR3 is TGTGCCAGCAGGGTGGGGGGGGCAGATACGCAGTATTTT.

This clone was picked up a small number of times. J is TRBJ1-2 and V is TRBV6-6; 7 nucleotides agree with TRBD1. V was clipped by 8 bases and J by 4 bases; unmatched bases: 7. Looked up from germline, CDR1 is MNHNY and CDR2 is SVGAGI (reference sequence). This CDR3 spans 13 amino acids. The CDR3 protein is CASRPNRGYGYTF. CDR3 bases: TGTGCCAGCCGCCCAAACAGGGGCTATGGCTACACCTTC.

The V gene is TRBV18, the J gene TRBJ2-2, with 8 positions matching TRBD2. The germline gives CDR1 KGHSH, CDR2 LQKENI. The trim removed 3 bases at V and 6 bases at J, leaving 9 bases unmatched. The length of the CDR3 is 16 residues. CDR3 nucleotides: TGTGCCAGCTCACCGATAGCGGGAACCGGGTCCGGGGAGCTGTTTTTT. Its translation: CASSPIAGTGSGELFF.

The V gene is TRBV11-2, the J gene TRBJ1-3; 7 bases are a match to TRBD1. Per germline, CDR1 SGHAT and CDR2 FQNNGV. Trimming removed 1 base from V and 0 bases from J; junction bases left unmatched: 6. The CDR3 covers 17 residues. CDR3 nucleotides: TGTGCCAGCAGCTTAGCGGCAGGGGGATTCTCTGGAAACACCATATATTTT. This encodes CASSLAAGGFSGNTIYF.

This clone was observed a single time. The rearrangement joins TRBV7-9 to TRBJ2-1, with a weak D call TRBD2 (5 bases). V lost 6 bases to trimming and J lost 6 bases, with 12 bases between them. CDR3 size: 13 residues. Germline CDR1 and CDR2: SEHNR and FQNEAQ (reference sequence). The CDR3, as DNA: TGTGCCAGCAGAGAAGACTACGGCAATGAGCAGTTCTTC. Protein sequence: CASREDYGNEQFF.

The chain is built from TRBV5-6 and TRBJ1-1; no firm D call. CDR3 length: 12 residues. Germline V CDR1 and CDR2: SGHDT, YYEEEE. V lost 2 bases to trimming and J lost 5 bases, with 7 bases between them. The CDR3 spells CASSFAETEAFF. The DNA for the CDR3 is TGTGCCAGCAGCTTCGCTGAGACTGAAGCTTTCTTT.

This chain uses TRBV5-1 with TRBJ2-7; a weak D match, TRBD2 (6 bases). The V and J ends lost 4 bases and 3 bases respectively, with 17 bases between them. The CDR3 has 15 residues. Germline V CDR1 and CDR2: SGHRS, YFSETQ. CDR3 sequence: CASSGGTDTVYEQYF. The CDR3 DNA sequence: TGCGCCAGCAGCGGCGGGACGGACACCGTCTACGAGCAGTACTTC.

The chain employs TRBV10-2 and TRBJ1-5; no reliable D call. Between the trimmed V and J ends, which lost 3 bases and 7 bases, there was a span of 7 bases. CDR1 and CDR2 from the germline V gene are WSHSY and SAAADI. CDR3 length: 12 residues. CDR3: CASSDRGQPQHF. The CDR3 coding sequence is TGCGCCAGCAGTGATCGAGGCCAGCCCCAGCATTTT.

The rearrangement uses TRBV6-5 and TRBJ1-2; 10 bases agree with TRBD1. There are 15 residues in the CDR3. The ends lost 0 bases at V and 5 bases at J; junction bases unmatched: 3. Germline V CDR1 and CDR2: MNHEY, SVGAGI. CDR3 in DNA: TGTGCCAGCAGTTACTCCCGGGACAGGGGTTATGGCTACACCTTC. Amino acid sequence: CASSYSRDRGYGYTF.

This chain uses TRBV6-5 with TRBJ2-7, with D possibly matching TRBD2 (7 bases). CDR3 length: 12 residues. Deletions cut 8 bases from V and 6 bases from J, with 14 bases between. The germline gives CDR1 MNHEY, CDR2 SVGAGI. The CDR3 DNA reads as TGTGCCAGCTCATGGGGAGGGGGCGAGCAGTACTTC. Translation: CASSWGGGEQYF.

V usage is TRBV27 and J usage is TRBJ2-2, with a weak D call TRBD2 (6 bases). The CDR3 is 16 residues long. Between the trimmed V and J ends, which lost 4 bases and 3 bases, there was a span of 15 bases. The germline V gene encodes CDR1 MNHEY and CDR2 SMNVEV (reference sequence). The CDR3 sequence is CASSSSRDSYTGELFF. The CDR3 DNA reads as TGTGCCAGCAGTTCCTCACGGGACTCTTACACCGGGGAGCTGTTTTTT.